The 32 T cell receptor beta chains in this list originate from one sample, sequenced in a study of Ad26.COV2.S vaccination and SARS-CoV-2 variants. Specified treatment: around 19 received Ad26.COV2.S at low or high dose, single or two shots; about 5 received placebo; per-sample allocation not given. Sampling occurred on day 63 after the first vaccine or placebo injection. TCRdb's copy holds only in-frame clones and misses some; the assay was immunoSEQ multiplex PCR. There are hundreds of thousands of clones in the sample; 89% occur only once, and about 2.7% lies in the top ten. This sample comprised peripheral blood, obtained in a trial of Ad26.COV2.S vaccine versus placebo. The receptor source for this set is a person between 18 and 60 years old who received the Ad26.COV2.S COVID-19 vaccine or a placebo.

The table lists this clone with a count of one. The chain recombines TRBV5-4 with TRBJ2-2; TRBD2 matches 7 bases. With V trimmed by 4 bases and J by 0 bases, 3 bases remained unmatched. This CDR3 region has 15 residues. Germline assignment: CDR1 SGHNT and CDR2 YYREEE (reference sequence). The CDR3 region is CASSPGGTNTGELFF. The CDR3, as DNA: TGTGCCAGCAGCCCGGGAGGCACGAACACCGGGGAGCTGTTTTTT.

The V and J genes are TRBV9 and TRBJ1-3; 10 bases are a match to TRBD1. The CDR3 has 17 amino acids. The germline CDR1 and CDR2 sequences are SGDLS and YYNGEE. J gave up 0 bases and V 3 bases, and 6 bases lay outside the gene matches. The CDR3, as DNA: TGTGCCAGCAGCGCACCGGGACAGGGGCTCTCTGGAAACACCATATATTTT. Its translation is CASSAPGQGLSGNTIYF.

The CDR3 protein is CAWRGSGRGTGNTIYF. The CDR3 bases are TGTGCCTGGAGGGGGTCGGGACGGGGAACGGGAAACACCATATATTTT. The V and J genes are TRBV30 and TRBJ1-3; tentative D call: TRBD1 (5 bases). V was pared by 3 bases and J by 4 bases, with 19 bases between. The CDR3 is 16 residues long. Germline CDR1 GTSNPN, CDR2 SVGIG (reference sequence).

This clone was seen a single time. The chain links TRBV7-2 to TRBJ2-3, with 11 bases identical to TRBD2. The junction had 9 bases not matched to a gene; V was cut back by 5 bases and J by 5 bases. CDR3 length equals 16 residues. Germline values: CDR1 SGHTA, CDR2 FQGNSA. CDR3 bases: TGTGCCAGCAGCGTTAGCGGGGGGGCTTCTCAAGATACGCAGTATTTT. It specifies CASSVSGGASQDTQYF.

The sample holds one count of this clone. This chain joins TRBV7-9 and TRBJ2-6; possibly TRBD1 or TRBD2 for D (5 bases each). The CDR3 has 16 amino acids. Germline CDR1 and CDR2: SEHNR and FQNEAQ (reference sequence). The germline V and J ends were trimmed by 2 bases and 1 base, with 9 bases remaining between them. The DNA for the CDR3 is TGTGCCAGCAGCTTAAGGTGGGGGTCTGGGGCCAACGTCCTGACTTTC. It yields the protein CASSLRWGSGANVLTF.

The rearrangement links TRBV9 to TRBJ1-1; the D gene is possibly TRBD1 (5 bases). Germline CDR1 reads SGDLS; CDR2 reads YYNGEE. CDR3 length equals 14 residues. The V and J ends lost 4 bases and 7 bases respectively, with 17 bases between them. In DNA, the CDR3 is TGTGCCAGCAGCTCAGAAAGGGGAGGCCGTGAAGCTTTCTTT. Translating gives CASSSERGGREAFF.

The rearrangement uses TRBV10-3 and TRBJ2-5; possible D gene TRBD2, 6 bases. The germline V gene has CDR1 ENHRY and CDR2 SYGVKD. This CDR3 comprises 17 residues. The V end lost 4 bases, the J end lost 3 bases, and 21 bases lay between the germline ends. In DNA, the CDR3 is TGTGCCATCAGTGGGGCCCCTTTGATAGCGGACGAAGAGACCCAGTACTTC. As protein: CAISGAPLIADEETQYF.

The chain has TRBV29-1 and TRBJ2-7, with unresolved D. CDR1 is SQVTM, CDR2 ANQGSEA, per germline. This CDR3 spans 11 amino acids. Trimming took off 0 bases at V and 3 bases at J, with 3 bases between the two ends. The CDR3 is CSVEDYYEQYF. In nucleotides, the CDR3 is TGCAGCGTTGAAGACTACTACGAGCAGTACTTC.

The chain recombines TRBV4-3 with TRBJ2-1, with TRBD2 identical over 7 bases. The CDR3 runs 16 residues. Looked up from germline, CDR1 is LGHNA and CDR2 is YSLEER. V lost 0 bases and J lost 5; bases outside the gene matches: 7. CDR3 sequence reads: CASSQDIGRINNEQFF. The CDR3, as DNA: TGCGCCAGCAGCCAAGATATCGGGAGGATCAACAATGAGCAGTTCTTC.

CDR3 sequence (DNA): TGTGCCAGCAGCCAAGATCTGGCGGGAAATTTGTATGGCTACACCTTC. Encoded protein: CASSQDLAGNLYGYTF. The J gene is TRBJ1-2, the V gene TRBV3-1 (or the pseudogene TRBV3-2), with no clear D. From germline, CDR1 is LGHDT and CDR2 YNNKEL (reference sequence). The ends were cut back, 0 bases at V and 5 bases at J, with 16 bases in the middle. The CDR3 length is 16 residues.

The CDR3 reads CASSSSEETQYF. CDR3 sequence (DNA): TGTGCCAGCAGTTCTAGCGAAGAGACCCAGTACTTC. The chain employs TRBV6-6 and TRBJ2-5; tentative D call: TRBD2 (6 bases). V shed 4 bases and J shed 3 bases, with 6 bases lying between them. In germline, CDR1 is MNHNY, CDR2 SVGAGI (reference sequence). The CDR3 is 12 amino acids.

The CDR3: CASSTTGNSNQPQHF. DNA for the CDR3: TGCGCCAGCAGCACGACAGGTAATAGCAATCAGCCCCAGCATTTT. The chain couples TRBV5-1 to TRBJ1-5; D may be TRBD1 (6 bases). This CDR3 is built from 15 residues. From germline, CDR1 is SGHRS and CDR2 YFSETQ. Trimming removed 4 bases at V and 0 bases at J, with 11 bases between.

The rearrangement links TRBV19 to TRBJ1-1; TRBD1 matches at 12 bases. The J segment lost 5 bases and the V segment lost 3 bases, leaving 7 bases of the junction unmatched. The CDR3 covers 16 residues. Germline V gene lookup returns CDR1 LNHDA and CDR2 SQIVND (reference sequence). CDR3 residues: CASSMLGQGAFTEAFF. The CDR3, as DNA: TGTGCCAGTAGTATGCTGGGACAGGGGGCTTTTACTGAAGCTTTCTTT.

The chain carries TRBV5-1 and TRBJ1-1; perhaps TRBD1 as D (5 bases). Germline values: CDR1 SGHRS, CDR2 YFSETQ. Between the trimmed V and J ends, which lost 3 bases and 0 bases, there was a span of 12 bases. The CDR3 has 15 residues. For the CDR3, the DNA is TGCGCCAGCAGCTCCCAGGGCCTGTTGAACACTGAAGCTTTCTTT. This encodes CASSSQGLLNTEAFF.

Only one count was recorded for this clone. V gene TRBV6-1 combines with J gene TRBJ1-3, with D unresolved. V was shortened by 2 bases and J by 0 bases, with 5 bases between the two germline ends. Germline CDR1 MNHNS, CDR2 SASEGT. This CDR3 contains 14 residues. The CDR3 sequence is CASSESLSGNTIYF. As DNA, the CDR3 is TGTGCCAGCAGTGAATCCCTCTCTGGAAACACCATATATTTT.

This sequence joins TRBV7-2 and TRBJ1-1; D is unresolved. The CDR3 sequence is 14 residues long. V was pared by 2 bases and J by 4 bases, with 11 bases between. The germline V gene has CDR1 SGHTA and CDR2 FQGNSA. The CDR3 loop reads CASSLSYGGTEAFF. The CDR3 DNA follows: TGTGCCAGCAGCTTATCCTATGGCGGCACTGAAGCTTTCTTT.

The rearrangement uses TRBV6-6 and TRBJ1-2, with D unresolved. Germline CDR1 and CDR2: MNHNY and SVGAGI (reference sequence). This CDR3 has 13 amino acids. Trimming left V 7 bases short and J 4 bases short, with 13 bases between. CDR3 amino acids: CASKRNEGYGYTF. The CDR3 DNA is TGTGCCAGCAAAAGGAACGAGGGCTATGGCTACACCTTC.

V and J are TRBV24-1 and TRBJ1-5, with no clear D. The ends were cut back, 3 bases at V and 7 bases at J, with 12 bases in the middle. This CDR3 is 14 amino acids long. Germline CDR1 and CDR2: KGHDR and SFDVKD. Written as DNA, the CDR3 is TGTGCCACCAGTGATGAGAAGGGCGGGCAGCCCCAGCATTTT. Residues: CATSDEKGGQPQHF.

The CDR3 is CASSSKTSGQETQYF. The CDR3 DNA reads as TGTGCCAGCAGTTCTAAGACTAGCGGACAAGAGACCCAGTACTTC. V is TRBV5-4 and J is TRBJ2-5; 9 nucleotides align to TRBD2. Losses at the gene ends were 5 bases for V and 2 bases for J; bases not matched to a gene: 7. The germline V gene has CDR1 SGHNT and CDR2 YYREEE (reference sequence). The CDR3 length is 15 residues.

J is TRBJ2-7 and V is TRBV7-9; the D is unclear. The germline V gene has CDR1 SEHNR and CDR2 FQNEAQ (reference sequence). This CDR3 region has 12 residues. Trimming pared 2 bases from V and 7 bases from J, leaving 9 bases between. The CDR3 sequence: CASSLSAGEQYV. Here the CDR3 DNA reads TGTGCCAGCAGCTTAAGTGCCGGGGAGCAGTACGTC.

This chain connects TRBV29-1 to TRBJ2-3, with D perhaps TRBD2 (5 bases). The CDR3 runs 15 residues. Germline V lookup: CDR1 SQVTM, CDR2 ANQGSEA. Trimming removed 3 bases from V and 0 bases from J, with 13 bases in between. CDR3 sequence: CSVEYRGTSTDTQYF. In nucleotides, the CDR3 is TGCAGCGTTGAGTACCGGGGAACTAGCACAGATACGCAGTATTTT.

This chain links TRBV7-9 with TRBJ1-1; the D gene is possibly TRBD1 (5 bases). This CDR3 region has 14 residues. V shed 2 bases and J shed 1 base, with 8 bases lying between them. Germline lookup yields CDR1 SEHNR and CDR2 FQNEAQ (reference sequence). CDR3 nucleotide sequence: TGTGCCAGCAGCTTAATCGGACAGAACACTGAAGCTTTCTTT. This gives the protein CASSLIGQNTEAFF. The variable domain in full, completed from reference TRBV7-9 and TRBJ1-1, reads DTGVSQNPRHKITKRGQNVTFRCDPISEHNRLYWYRQTLGQGPEFLTYFQNEAQLEKSRLLSDRFSAERPKGSFSTLEIQRTEQGDSAMYLCASSLIGQNTEAFFGQGTRLTVV.

The gene calls are TRBV30 and TRBJ1-5; 11 bases agree with TRBD1. Looked up from germline, CDR1 is GTSNPN and CDR2 is SVGIG (reference sequence). V was pared by 1 base and J by 6 bases, with 5 bases of the junction left unmatched. The CDR3 runs to 15 residues. The CDR3 DNA follows: TGTGCCTGGAGTGCTCGGGACAGGGGGATTCAGCCCCAGCATTTT. The encoded protein is CAWSARDRGIQPQHF.

The rearrangement uses TRBV5-1 and TRBJ2-1; D is uncertain. V gave up 0 bases and J gave up 8 bases, with 6 bases separating them. This CDR3 comprises 12 residues. Germline values: CDR1 SGHRS, CDR2 YFSETQ. The CDR3 nucleotides are TGCGCCAGCAGCTTGGAGAGCGATGAGCAGTTCTTC. The encoded protein is CASSLESDEQFF. The complete variable domain, with remaining parts taken from reference TRBV5-1 and TRBJ2-1, reads KAGVTQTPRYLIKTRGQQVTLSCSPISGHRSVSWYQQTPGQGLQFLFEYFSETQRNKGNFPGRFSGRQFSNSRSEMNVSTLELGDSALYLCASSLESDEQFFGPGTRLTVL.

V gene TRBV18 combines with J gene TRBJ1-2, with 10 bases identical to TRBD1. The junction had 11 bases not matched to a gene; V was cut back by 2 bases and J by 8 bases. CDR3 length equals 16 residues. Germline-derived CDR1 and CDR2 are KGHSH and LQKENI. The CDR3 bases are TGTGCCAGCTCACCAGTGAGTGGGACAGGGGTAGGCGGCTACACCTTC. This encodes CASSPVSGTGVGGYTF.

This clone was counted once. V is TRBV6-1 and J is TRBJ2-7, with 7 bases lining up with TRBD1. From germline, CDR1 is MNHNS and CDR2 SASEGT. The CDR3 spans 18 residues. Trimming cost V 0 bases and J 0 bases; bases outside gene matches: 11. The CDR3 reads CASSEAPDRATYSYEQYV. The CDR3 DNA sequence: TGTGCCAGCAGTGAAGCTCCTGACAGGGCAACGTACTCCTACGAGCAGTACGTC.

The rearrangement joins TRBV14 to TRBJ2-1; TRBD2 agrees at 12 bases. This CDR3 has 17 residues. Unmatched junction bases numbered 10, after V lost 0 bases and J lost 10 bases. Germline V gene lookup returns CDR1 SGHDN and CDR2 FVKESK. CDR3 nucleotides: TGTGCCAGCAGCCAAGAAGGGACTAGCGGGCCCGTCTGGGAGCAGTTCTTC. This encodes CASSQEGTSGPVWEQFF.

The chain has TRBV5-1 and TRBJ1-1; TRBD1 is a possible D gene (5 bases). This CDR3 comprises 15 residues. Germline V CDR1 and CDR2: SGHRS, YFSETQ. Trimming shortened V by 3 bases and J by 1 base, and 13 bases separated the two germline ends. CDR3 amino acids: CASSSGPVSNTEAFF. CDR3 DNA: TGCGCCAGCAGCTCGGGACCGGTATCGAACACTGAAGCTTTCTTT.

In regard to this clone: Different DNA sequences within this sample yield the same CDR3. The chain carries TRBV6-5 and TRBJ1-3; D unresolved. Trimming removed 2 bases from V and 5 bases from J, with 1 base in between. The CDR3 runs 11 residues. Germline-derived CDR1 and CDR2 are MNHEY and SVGAGI. CDR3 DNA: TGTGCCAGCAGTTACCGAAACACCATATATTTT. Translation gives CASSYRNTIYF.

The chain has TRBV6-5 and TRBJ2-7, with D possibly matching TRBD2 (5 bases). This CDR3 spans 15 amino acids. Germline assignment: CDR1 MNHEY and CDR2 SVGAGI. V lost 0 bases to trimming and J lost 2 bases, with 11 bases between them. The CDR3 DNA is TGTGCCAGCAGTTACTCCCGGACTGGGACCTACGAGCAGTACTTC. Amino acids: CASSYSRTGTYEQYF.

This chain connects TRBV7-2 to TRBJ1-3; D ambiguous. Between the trimmed V and J ends, which lost 3 bases and 3 bases, there was a span of 9 bases. Germline V CDR1 and CDR2: SGHTA, FQGNSA. The CDR3 is made up of 14 amino acids. The CDR3 bases are TGTGCCAGCAGCTTCAGAGAGAATGGAAACACCATATATTTT. Translating it yields CASSFRENGNTIYF.

V usage is TRBV5-8 and J usage is TRBJ2-7; D gene uncertain. The CDR3 is made up of 10 amino acids. Germline V CDR1 and CDR2: SGHTS, YDEGEE. Trimming removed 5 bases from V and 6 bases from J, with 6 bases in between. The CDR3 DNA reads TGTGCCAGCAGTGGGGTCGAGCAGTACTTC. It translates to CASSGVEQYF.